The T cell receptor (beta chain) under discussion was sequenced for a study of T cells in Graves' hyperthyroidism and ophthalmopathy. General study findings and limits: Ophthalmopathy was told apart from stable hyperthyroidism by a 13 V-J model.

Amplification yielded TCR beta CDR3 regions, with RNA transcripts as the source. The HTBI primer set served for first-round RT-PCR of the TCR CDR3. MiXCR was run by TCRdb on the multiplex PCR reads, yielding one entry per CDR3 protein. The table lists 500,000 to 600,000 distinct CDR3 sequences, roughly 17% of them singletons, with approximately 18% in the top ten. Germline loops: CDR1 KGHDR, CDR2 SFDVKD. This CDR3 comprises 13 residues. V lost 9 bases, J lost 2 bases, and 10 bases lay in between. This clonotype was observed many times. What it binds is unknown. The V call is TRBV24-1, the J call TRBJ1-5; D might be TRBD1 (5 bases). The TCR sequence derives from a woman aged 18-35 years with Graves' hyperthyroidism. Sequencing input: blood. This CDR3 is CATGRVGNQPQHF. The CDR3 coding sequence is TGTGCCACCGGCAGGGTTGGCAATCAGCCCCAGCATTTT.